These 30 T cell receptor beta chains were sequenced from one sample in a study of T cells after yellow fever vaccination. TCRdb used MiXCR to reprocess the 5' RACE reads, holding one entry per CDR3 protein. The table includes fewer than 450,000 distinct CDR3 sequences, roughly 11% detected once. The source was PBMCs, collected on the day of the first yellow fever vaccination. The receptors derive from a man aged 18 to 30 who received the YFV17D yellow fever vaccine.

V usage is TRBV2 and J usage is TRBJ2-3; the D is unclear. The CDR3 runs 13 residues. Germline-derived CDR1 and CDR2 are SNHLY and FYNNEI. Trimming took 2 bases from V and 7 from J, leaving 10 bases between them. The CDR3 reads CASSEISPYTQYF. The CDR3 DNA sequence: TGTGCCAGCAGTGAAATATCGCCGTATACGCAGTATTTT.

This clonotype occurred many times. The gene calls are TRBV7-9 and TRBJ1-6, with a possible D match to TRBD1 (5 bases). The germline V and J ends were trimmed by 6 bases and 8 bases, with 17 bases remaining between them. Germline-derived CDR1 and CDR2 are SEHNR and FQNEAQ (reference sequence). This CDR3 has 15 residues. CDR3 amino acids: CASRGLSQYDSPLHF. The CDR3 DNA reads TGTGCCAGCAGGGGACTTTCGCAGTACGATTCACCCCTCCACTTT.

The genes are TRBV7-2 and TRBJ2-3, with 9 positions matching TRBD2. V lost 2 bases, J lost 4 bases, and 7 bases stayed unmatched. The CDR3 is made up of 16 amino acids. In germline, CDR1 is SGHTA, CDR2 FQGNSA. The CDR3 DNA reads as TGTGCCAGCAGCTTAAGGGCGGGGGGGCCCCCAGATACGCAGTATTTT. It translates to CASSLRAGGPPDTQYF.

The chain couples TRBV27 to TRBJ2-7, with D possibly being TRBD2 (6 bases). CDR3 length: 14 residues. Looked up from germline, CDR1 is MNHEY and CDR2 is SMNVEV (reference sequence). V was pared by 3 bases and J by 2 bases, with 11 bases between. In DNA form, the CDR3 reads TGTGCCAGCAGTTTTTCTCGGGGGACCTACGAGCAGTACTTC. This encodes CASSFSRGTYEQYF.

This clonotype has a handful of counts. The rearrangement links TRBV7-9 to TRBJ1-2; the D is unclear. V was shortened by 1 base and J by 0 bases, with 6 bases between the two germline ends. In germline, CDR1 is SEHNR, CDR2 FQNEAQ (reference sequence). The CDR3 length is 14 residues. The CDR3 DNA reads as TGTGCCAGCAGCTTAGTGACTGCTAACTATGGCTACACCTTC. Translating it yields CASSLVTANYGYTF.

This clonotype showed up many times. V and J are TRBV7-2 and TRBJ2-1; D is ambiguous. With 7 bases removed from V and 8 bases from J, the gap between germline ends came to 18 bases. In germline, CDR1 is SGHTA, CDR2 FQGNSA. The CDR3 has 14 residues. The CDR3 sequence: CASTPDPSDDEQFF. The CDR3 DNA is TGTGCCAGCACCCCGGACCCCAGCGACGATGAGCAGTTCTTC.

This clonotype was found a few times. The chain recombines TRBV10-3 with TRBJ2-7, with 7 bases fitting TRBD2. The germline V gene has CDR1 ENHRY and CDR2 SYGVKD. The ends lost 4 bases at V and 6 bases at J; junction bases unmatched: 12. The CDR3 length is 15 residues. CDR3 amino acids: CAISGVGGEFGEQYV. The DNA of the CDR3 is TGTGCCATCAGTGGGGTGGGAGGGGAATTCGGCGAGCAGTACGTC.

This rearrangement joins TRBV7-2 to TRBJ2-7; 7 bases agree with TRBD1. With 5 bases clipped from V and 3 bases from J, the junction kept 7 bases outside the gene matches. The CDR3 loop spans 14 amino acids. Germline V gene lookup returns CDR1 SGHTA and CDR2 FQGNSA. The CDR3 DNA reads TGTGCCAGCAGCCCCCCAGGGGGTATCTACGAGCAGTACTTC. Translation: CASSPPGGIYEQYF.

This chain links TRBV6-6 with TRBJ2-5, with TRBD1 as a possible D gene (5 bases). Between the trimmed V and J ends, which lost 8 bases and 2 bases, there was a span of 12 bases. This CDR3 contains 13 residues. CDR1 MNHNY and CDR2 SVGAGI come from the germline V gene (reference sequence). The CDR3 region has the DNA TGTGCCAGCGTAGACAGCCATCAAGAGACCCAGTACTTC. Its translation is CASVDSHQETQYF.

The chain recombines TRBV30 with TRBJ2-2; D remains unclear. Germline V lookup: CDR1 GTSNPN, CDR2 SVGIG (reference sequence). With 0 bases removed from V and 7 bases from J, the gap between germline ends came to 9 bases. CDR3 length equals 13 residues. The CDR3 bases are TGTGCCTGGAGTGTGATAGGCGGCGGGGAGCTGTTTTTT. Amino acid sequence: CAWSVIGGGELFF. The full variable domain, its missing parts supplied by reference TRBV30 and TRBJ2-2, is SQTIHQWPATLVQPVGSPLSLECTVEGTSNPNLYWYRQAAGRGLQLLFYSVGIGQISSEVPQNLSASRPQDRQFILSSKKLLLSDSGFYLCAWSVIGGGELFFGEGSRLTVL.

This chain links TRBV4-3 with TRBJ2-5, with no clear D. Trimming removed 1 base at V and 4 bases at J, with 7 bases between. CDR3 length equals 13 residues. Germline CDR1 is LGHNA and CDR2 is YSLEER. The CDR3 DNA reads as TGCGCCAGCAGCCAAGTTTCCGGAGAGACCCAGTACTTC. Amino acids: CASSQVSGETQYF.

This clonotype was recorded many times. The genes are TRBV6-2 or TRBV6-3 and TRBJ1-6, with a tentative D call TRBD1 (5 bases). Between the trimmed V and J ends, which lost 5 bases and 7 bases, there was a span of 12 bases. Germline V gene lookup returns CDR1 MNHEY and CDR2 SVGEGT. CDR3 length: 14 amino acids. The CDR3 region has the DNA TGTGCCAGCAGTCGGGACGGTGCGAATTCACCCCTCCACTTT. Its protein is CASSRDGANSPLHF.

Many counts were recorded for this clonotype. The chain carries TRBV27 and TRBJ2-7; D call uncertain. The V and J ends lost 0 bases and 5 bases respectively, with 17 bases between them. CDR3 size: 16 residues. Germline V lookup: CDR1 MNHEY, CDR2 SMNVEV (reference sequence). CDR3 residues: CASSLSVKKYPDEQYF. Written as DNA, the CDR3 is TGTGCCAGCAGTTTATCTGTGAAGAAGTACCCGGACGAGCAGTACTTC.

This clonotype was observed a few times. The CDR3 coding sequence is TGTGCCACCAAGACAGGATACACTGAAGCTTTCTTT. Its translation is CATKTGYTEAFF. The V gene is TRBV6-5, the J gene TRBJ1-1, with D maybe TRBD1 (6 bases). Germline-derived CDR1 and CDR2 are MNHEY and SVGAGI. V shed 10 bases and J shed 3 bases, with 12 bases lying between them. This CDR3 is 12 amino acids long.

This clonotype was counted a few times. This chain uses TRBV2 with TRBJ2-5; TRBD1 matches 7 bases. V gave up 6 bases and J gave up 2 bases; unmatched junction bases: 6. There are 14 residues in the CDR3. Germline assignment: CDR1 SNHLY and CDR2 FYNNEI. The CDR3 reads CASSPTGPQETQYF. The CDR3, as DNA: TGTGCCAGCAGCCCGACAGGGCCACAAGAGACCCAGTACTTC.

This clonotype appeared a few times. This CDR3 is CASSLSGALGGSPLHF. DNA of the CDR3: TGTGCCAGCAGCCTATCAGGGGCCCTAGGGGGTTCACCCCTCCACTTT. The J gene is TRBJ1-6, the V gene TRBV11-2, with TRBD1 as a possible D gene (6 bases). This CDR3 is built from 16 residues. CDR1 is SGHAT, CDR2 FQNNGV, per germline. V shed 5 bases and J shed 9 bases, with 20 bases lying between them. The full variable domain, rest sourced from reference TRBV11-2 and TRBJ1-6, is EAGVAQSPRYKIIEKRQSVAFWCNPISGHATLYWYQQILGQGPKLLIQFQNNGVVDDSQLPKDRFSAERLKGVDSTLKIQPAKLEDSAVYLCASSLSGALGGSPLHFGNGTRLTVT.

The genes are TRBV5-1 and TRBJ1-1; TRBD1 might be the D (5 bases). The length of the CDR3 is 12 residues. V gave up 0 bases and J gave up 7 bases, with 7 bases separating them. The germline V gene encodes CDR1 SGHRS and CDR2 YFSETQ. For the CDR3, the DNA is TGCGCCAGCAGCTTGGACAGGAATGAAGCTTTCTTT. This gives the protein CASSLDRNEAFF.

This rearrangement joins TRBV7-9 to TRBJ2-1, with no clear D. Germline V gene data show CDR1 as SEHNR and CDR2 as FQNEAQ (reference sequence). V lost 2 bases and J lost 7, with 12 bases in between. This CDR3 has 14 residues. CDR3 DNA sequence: TGTGCCAGCAGCTTACTGGGGTCCCTGAATGAGCAGTTCTTC. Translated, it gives CASSLLGSLNEQFF.

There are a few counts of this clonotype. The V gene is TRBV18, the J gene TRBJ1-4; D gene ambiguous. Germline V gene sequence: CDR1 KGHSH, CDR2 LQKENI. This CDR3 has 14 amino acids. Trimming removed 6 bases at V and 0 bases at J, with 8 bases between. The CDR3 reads CASSRSSTNEKLFF. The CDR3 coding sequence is TGTGCCAGCTCCCGCTCATCAACTAATGAAAAACTGTTTTTT.

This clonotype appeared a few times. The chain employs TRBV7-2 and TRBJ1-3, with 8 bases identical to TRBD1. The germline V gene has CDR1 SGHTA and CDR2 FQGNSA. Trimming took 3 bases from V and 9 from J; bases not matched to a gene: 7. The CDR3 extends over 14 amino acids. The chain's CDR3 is CASSFGQGSATIYF. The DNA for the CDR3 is TGTGCCAGCAGCTTCGGACAGGGATCGGCCACCATATATTTT.

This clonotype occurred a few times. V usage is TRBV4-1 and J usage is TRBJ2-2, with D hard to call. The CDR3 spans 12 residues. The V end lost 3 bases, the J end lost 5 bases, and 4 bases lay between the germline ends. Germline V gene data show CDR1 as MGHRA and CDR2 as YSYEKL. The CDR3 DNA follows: TGCGCCAGCAGCCAGGAAACCGGGGAGCTGTTTTTT. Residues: CASSQETGELFF.

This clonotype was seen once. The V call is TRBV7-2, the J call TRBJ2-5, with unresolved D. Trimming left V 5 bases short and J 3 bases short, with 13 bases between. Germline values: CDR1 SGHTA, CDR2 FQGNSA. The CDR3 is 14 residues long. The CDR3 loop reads CASSARPGEETQYF. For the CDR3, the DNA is TGTGCCAGCAGCGCCCGACCTGGGGAAGAGACCCAGTACTTC.

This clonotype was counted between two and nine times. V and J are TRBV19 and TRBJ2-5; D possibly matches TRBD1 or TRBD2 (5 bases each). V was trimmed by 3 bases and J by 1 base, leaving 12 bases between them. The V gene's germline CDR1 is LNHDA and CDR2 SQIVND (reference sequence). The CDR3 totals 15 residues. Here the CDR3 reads CASSMGWGFQETQYF. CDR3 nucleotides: TGTGCCAGTAGTATGGGTTGGGGGTTCCAAGAGACCCAGTACTTC.

The CDR3 coding sequence is TGCGCCAGCAGCCCCCTAGCGGGGGGGCCGTTCTTC. This codes for CASSPLAGGPFF. The chain has TRBV5-1 and TRBJ2-1; 12 nucleotides align to TRBD2. Germline V CDR1 and CDR2: SGHRS, YFSETQ. J lost 15 bases, V lost 4 bases, and 5 bases had no gene match. This CDR3 spans 12 amino acids. Supplemented by reference TRBV5-1 and TRBJ2-1, the full variable domain reads KAGVTQTPRYLIKTRGQQVTLSCSPISGHRSVSWYQQTPGQGLQFLFEYFSETQRNKGNFPGRFSGRQFSNSRSEMNVSTLELGDSALYLCASSPLAGGPFFGPGTRLTVL.

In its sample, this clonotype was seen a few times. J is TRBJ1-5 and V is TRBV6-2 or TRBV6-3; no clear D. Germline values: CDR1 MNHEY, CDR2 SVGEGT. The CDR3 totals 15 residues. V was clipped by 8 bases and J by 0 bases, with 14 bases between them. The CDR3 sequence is CASLRTGYSNQPQHF. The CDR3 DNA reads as TGTGCCAGCCTCCGGACGGGGTATAGCAATCAGCCCCAGCATTTT.

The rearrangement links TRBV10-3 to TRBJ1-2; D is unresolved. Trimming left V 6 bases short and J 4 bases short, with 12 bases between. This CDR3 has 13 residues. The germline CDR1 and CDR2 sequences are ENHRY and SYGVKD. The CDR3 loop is CAISPPSGYGYTF. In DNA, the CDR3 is TGTGCCATCAGCCCCCCTTCGGGCTATGGCTACACCTTC.

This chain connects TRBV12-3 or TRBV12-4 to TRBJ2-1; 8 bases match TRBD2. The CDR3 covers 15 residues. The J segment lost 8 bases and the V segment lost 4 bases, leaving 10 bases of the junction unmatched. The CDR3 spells CASSSSGGAGYEQFF. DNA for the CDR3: TGTGCCAGCAGTTCGAGCGGGGGTGCTGGATATGAGCAGTTCTTC.

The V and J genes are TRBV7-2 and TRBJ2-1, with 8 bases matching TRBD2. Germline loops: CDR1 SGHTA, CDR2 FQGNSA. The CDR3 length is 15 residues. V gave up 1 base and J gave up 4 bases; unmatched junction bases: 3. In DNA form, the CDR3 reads TGTGCCAGCAGCTTAGACGGGGGGGCATACAATGAGCAGTTCTTC. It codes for CASSLDGGAYNEQFF. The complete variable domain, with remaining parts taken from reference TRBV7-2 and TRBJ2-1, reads GAGVSQSPSNKVTEKGKDVELRCDPISGHTALYWYRQSLGQGLEFLIYFQGNSAPDKSGLPSDRFSAERTGGSVSTLTIQRTQQEDSAVYLCASSLDGGAYNEQFFGPGTRLTVL.

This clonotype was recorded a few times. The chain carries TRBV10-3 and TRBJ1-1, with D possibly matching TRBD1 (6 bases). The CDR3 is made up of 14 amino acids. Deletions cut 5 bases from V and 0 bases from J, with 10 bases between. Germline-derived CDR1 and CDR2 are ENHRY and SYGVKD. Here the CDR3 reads CAISTQGLNTEAFF. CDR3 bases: TGTGCCATCAGTACACAGGGCTTGAACACTGAAGCTTTCTTT.

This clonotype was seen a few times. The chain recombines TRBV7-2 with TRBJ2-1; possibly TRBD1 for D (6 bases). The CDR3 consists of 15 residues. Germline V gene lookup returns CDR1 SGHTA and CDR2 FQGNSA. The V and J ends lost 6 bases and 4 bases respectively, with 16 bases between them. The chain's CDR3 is CASSTPGHTYNEQFF. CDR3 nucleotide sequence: TGTGCCAGCAGTACCCCGGGACATACGTACAATGAGCAGTTCTTC.